Shown below are 12 T cell receptor beta chains from a single sample sequenced in a study of blood T cell repertoires in COVID-19. Assay: immunoSEQ multiplex PCR; the TCRdb copy retains only in-frame clones and omits some. This sample has over 80,000 clones, with 80% to 90% found just once. Material: peripheral blood. These receptor sequences come from a man older than 75 with active or convalescent COVID-19.

This chain uses TRBV10-3 with TRBJ1-4; 9 bases match TRBD1. The germline V gene has CDR1 ENHRY and CDR2 SYGVKD. V shed 3 bases, J shed 8 bases, and the junction held 10 bases outside the gene matches. The CDR3 length is 16 residues. The CDR3 DNA sequence: TGTGCCATCAGTGACCCAGGACAGGGGCTACAGGAAAAACTGTTTTTT. Translated: CAISDPGQGLQEKLFF.

The chain combines TRBV11-3 with TRBJ2-3; TRBD2 matches at 8 bases. Trimming took 5 bases from V and 6 from J; bases not matched to a gene: 10. This CDR3 is built from 15 residues. Per the germline V gene, CDR1 is SGHNT and CDR2 is YENEEA. The CDR3 DNA follows: TGTGCCAGCAGCCTGATGAGTAGCGGGACTGATACGCAGTATTTT. This sequence encodes CASSLMSSGTDTQYF.

With regard to this clone: Other DNA sequences from this sample encode an identical CDR3 as well. The chain combines TRBV5-1 with TRBJ1-1; no reliable D call. CDR1 and CDR2 (germline): SGHRS, YFSETQ. CDR3 size: 13 residues. The V end was cut by 0 bases, the J end by 0 bases, with 3 bases between. CDR3 amino acids: CASSLAVNTEAFF. CDR3 nucleotide sequence: TGCGCCAGCAGCTTGGCCGTGAACACTGAAGCTTTCTTT.

The V and J genes are TRBV5-1 and TRBJ2-2, with TRBD1 as a possible D gene (6 bases). This CDR3 has 15 residues. V lost 0 bases, J lost 1 base, and 7 bases lay in between. The germline V gene has CDR1 SGHRS and CDR2 YFSETQ. CDR3 coding DNA: TGCGCCAGCAGCTTGGCGGGACAGAACACCGGGGAGCTGTTTTTT. It specifies CASSLAGQNTGELFF.

On this clone itself: The junction departs from germline at one end; a sequencing error may be responsible. This chain connects TRBV7-7 to TRBJ1-3; maybe TRBD1 (5 bases). The CDR3 has 16 residues. The germline V gene encodes CDR1 SSHAT and CDR2 FNYEAQ (reference sequence). CDR3 DNA: TGTGCTAGCAGCCCCGAGGGCGGGGGGGTAGGAAACACCATATATTTT. Its translation is CASSPEGGGVGNTIYF.

The chain's CDR3 is CASSPGTGYGYTF. The DNA of the CDR3 is TGTGCCAGCAGCCCCGGGACTGGCTATGGCTACACCTTC. The chain couples TRBV5-5 to TRBJ1-2; TRBD1 might be the D (5 bases). This CDR3 has 13 amino acids. V was shortened by 4 bases and J by 4 bases, with 11 bases between the two germline ends. Germline CDR1 and CDR2: SGHKS and YYEKEE (reference sequence).

This sequence joins TRBV7-9 and TRBJ2-1; the match to TRBD2 covers 7 bases. The CDR3 covers 14 residues. V gave up 4 bases and J gave up 9 bases; unmatched junction bases: 9. Germline lookup yields CDR1 SEHNR and CDR2 FQNEAQ (reference sequence). CDR3: CASSSRTSSPEQFF. In DNA, the CDR3 is TGTGCCAGCAGCTCCCGGACTAGTTCGCCTGAGCAGTTCTTC. Looking up the rest from reference TRBV7-9 and TRBJ2-1 gives the full variable domain: DTGVSQNPRHKITKRGQNVTFRCDPISEHNRLYWYRQTLGQGPEFLTYFQNEAQLEKSRLLSDRFSAERPKGSFSTLEIQRTEQGDSAMYLCASSSRTSSPEQFFGPGTRLTVL.

The chain links TRBV18 to TRBJ1-1; 8 bases are a match to TRBD1. The CDR3 sequence is 14 residues long. The junction had 8 bases not matched to a gene; V was cut back by 5 bases and J by 6 bases. Germline V gene lookup returns CDR1 KGHSH and CDR2 LQKENI. CDR3: CASSRSTGDSEAFF. The CDR3, as DNA: TGTGCCAGCTCAAGATCGACAGGGGATTCTGAAGCTTTCTTT.

This clone appeared a few times. V is TRBV7-2 and J is TRBJ2-5; 9 bases map to TRBD1. This CDR3 spans 14 amino acids. V shed 5 bases, J shed 6 bases, and the junction held 7 bases outside the gene matches. In germline, CDR1 is SGHTA, CDR2 FQGNSA. The CDR3 bases are TGTGCCAGCAGCCCCGGACAGGGGAAAAAGACCCAGTACTTC. Its protein is CASSPGQGKKTQYF.

V and J are TRBV6-6 and TRBJ1-6; the D is unclear. V was pared by 7 bases and J by 9 bases, with 16 bases between. The CDR3 has 14 amino acids. Germline loops: CDR1 MNHNY, CDR2 SVGAGI (reference sequence). The CDR3 DNA is TGTGCCAGCACCTTGACAAACGCTGGTTCACCCCTCCACTTT. Amino acid sequence: CASTLTNAGSPLHF.

This clone was counted between two and nine times. The rearrangement links TRBV3-1 (or the pseudogene TRBV3-2) to TRBJ2-7, with 7 nucleotides matching TRBD2. This CDR3 has 14 residues. Germline trimming cut 2 bases from V and 2 bases from J; bases unmatched to any gene: 3. Looked up from germline, CDR1 is LGHDT and CDR2 is YNNKEL (reference sequence). The DNA for the CDR3 is TGTGCCAGCAGCCAACGGGACTACCCCTACGAGCAGTACTTC. Residues: CASSQRDYPYEQYF.

J is TRBJ2-7 and V is TRBV11-3; TRBD1 matches at 10 bases. Trimming took 3 bases from V and 5 from J; bases not matched to a gene: 4. Germline V gives CDR1 SGHNT, CDR2 YENEEA. The CDR3 extends over 14 amino acids. The CDR3 spells CASSLDRGVDEQYF. As DNA, the CDR3 is TGTGCCAGCAGCTTGGACAGGGGGGTCGACGAGCAGTACTTC.